This is a list of T cell receptor beta chains from one sample in a study of blood T cell repertoires in COVID-19. The repertoire was sequenced with immunoSEQ multiplex PCR; TCRdb's copy has only in-frame clones and lacks some. The table shows 280,000 or so clones, with around 88% occurring only once. Sequencing input: peripheral blood. The receptor source for this set is a woman aged 30 to 39 who had recovered from COVID-19. CDR3s include the opening cysteine and the closing phenylalanine or tryptophan. The D gene is left open where the match is weak. Clone size is given for some rows only: seen once, a few or many times, or a class if the clone is expanded.

cdr3_nt,cdr3_aa,clone_size,v_call,d_call,j_call
TGTGCCAGCAGCGTAGACAGGGCAAACTATGGCTACACCTTC,CASSVDRANYGYTF,once,TRBV9,NA,TRBJ1-2
TGTGCCAGTAGTTGGCAGTTTAATGAAAAACTGTTTTTT,CASSWQFNEKLFF,NA,TRBV19,NA,TRBJ1-4
TGTGCCAGCAGCGTACGACAGGGTCCCTATAATTCACCCCTCCACTTT,CASSVRQGPYNSPLHF,few,TRBV9,TRBD1,TRBJ1-6
TGCGCCAGCAGCTTTCAACTAGCGGGCTCCTACGAGCAGTACTTC,CASSFQLAGSYEQYF,NA,TRBV4-3,TRBD2,TRBJ2-7
TGTGCCAGCAGCTTGGCGGGCAGGGGCAATCAGCCCCAGCATTTT,CASSLAGRGNQPQHF,NA,TRBV5-5,NA,TRBJ1-5
TGTGCCAGCAAGACCCGGTGGGACAGGGGGCCCGCCATGGATGACTACACCTTC,CASKTRWDRGPAMDDYTF,NA,TRBV6-9,TRBD1,TRBJ1-2
TGTGCCAGCAGCCAAGATGAACTGGCGGTGGCGTCCGGGGAGCTGTTTTTT,CASSQDELAVASGELFF,few,TRBV3-1/TRBV3-2,NA,TRBJ2-2
TGTGCCAGCAGTTTAGGCGGGGGGGCGGTAGCAGATACGCAGTATTTT,CASSLGGGAVADTQYF,NA,TRBV28,TRBD2,TRBJ2-3
TGCGCCAGCAGCTTGGCGCGGGGGGACCTCCAAGAGACCCAGTACTTC,CASSLARGDLQETQYF,NA,TRBV5-1,TRBD2,TRBJ2-5
TGTGCCAGCAGCGGACTAGCGGGGACCACCGGGGAGCTGTTTTTT,CASSGLAGTTGELFF,few,TRBV9,TRBD2,TRBJ2-2
TGTGCCAGCAGTCCGGGACTAGCGGGGGGAACAGATACGCAGTATTTT,CASSPGLAGGTDTQYF,once,TRBV6-6,TRBD2,TRBJ2-3